The TCR beta chain under discussion was sequenced for a study of CD8 T cells in ankylosing spondylitis. Study findings and constraints: Disease-linked clones reportedly concentrated significantly in matched ankylosing spondylitis synovial fluid. In reactive arthritis synovial fluid and blood, some motif variants had been reported before. Seemingly characteristic of ankylosing spondylitis blood was a TCR beta motif consisting of several highly homologous variants.

Worth noting for this clonotype: The target antigen is unknown. A much larger clone lies one base from this, so it may be a read error.

This CDR3 has 14 amino acids. Trimming removed 0 bases from V and 4 bases from J, with 10 bases in between. Germline V gene lookup returns CDR1 SGHRS and CDR2 YFSETQ. Libraries of TCR beta came from quantitative 5'-RACE with molecular barcodes. Using its own MiXCR run on the 5' RACE reads, TCRdb lists one record per CDR3 protein. The sample records roughly 120,000 distinct CDR3 sequences, around 13% being singletons. Material for sequencing was blood, either unsorted or a sorted T cell fraction (not recorded which). This chain connects TRBV5-1 to TRBJ1-2; the D is unclear. The receptor's source is a female donor with ankylosing spondylitis or in good health (not recorded which). The DNA of the CDR3 is TGCGCCAGCAGCTTGGTCAGCACCCTCTATGGCTACACCTTC. It is translated as CASSLVSTLYGYTF. Supplemented by reference TRBV5-1 and TRBJ1-2, the full variable domain reads KAGVTQTPRYLIKTRGQQVTLSCSPISGHRSVSWYQQTPGQGLQFLFEYFSETQRNKGNFPGRFSGRQFSNSRSEMNVSTLELGDSALYLCASSLVSTLYGYTFGSGTRLTVV.